This passage covers 15 T cell receptor beta chains from one sample sequenced in a study of T cells expressing NK-cell markers. TCRdb re-called the 5' RACE reads and shows each CDR3 protein once, DNA omitted. This table holds almost 450,000 distinct CDR3 sequences. Material: blood T cells: a sorted CD56 or NKG2C T cell subset, CD4+ or CD8+ T cells, or bulk PBMC T cells (not recorded which). Receptor source: a woman aged 18 to 75 in good health.

The rearrangement links TRBV20-1 to TRBJ2-1; without DNA, the TCRdb call of TRBD2 cannot be checked. There are 15 residues in the CDR3. CDR1 is DFQATT, CDR2 SNEGSKA, per germline (reference sequence). This CDR3 reads CSAVWGGSSINEQFF.

The rearrangement joins TRBV20-1 to TRBJ2-1. Germline V gives CDR1 DFQATT, CDR2 SNEGSKA (reference sequence). This CDR3 region has 13 residues. CDR3 loop: CSARSLARNEQFF.

The CDR3 reads CASRTGSRDTEAFF. The V gene is TRBV10-2, the J gene TRBJ1-1; TCRdb calls TRBD1, which cannot be checked without DNA. Germline CDR1 reads WSHSY; CDR2 reads SAAADI. This CDR3 has 14 amino acids.

The genes are TRBV7-2 and TRBJ2-3; TCRdb outputs TRBD2, but without DNA this stays unchecked. CDR3 length: 17 residues. Germline V gene sequence: CDR1 SGHTA, CDR2 FQGNSA. CDR3 residues: CASSFNPPGLPADTQYF.

V usage is TRBV20-1 and J usage is TRBJ2-5; TCRdb proposes TRBD2, but this gene call is untestable without DNA. CDR1 is DFQATT and CDR2 is SNEGSKA in the germline V gene (reference sequence). The CDR3 has 14 residues. CDR3 amino acids: CSAFAGTSQETQYF.

V gene TRBV7-8 combines with J gene TRBJ2-7; TCRdb's D call of TRBD2 is untestable without DNA. The CDR3 totals 14 residues. Looked up from germline, CDR1 is SGHVS and CDR2 is FQNEAQ. CDR3 residues: CASSLGGLAYEQYF.

The rearrangement links TRBV24-1 to TRBJ2-7; the TRBD1 assignment by TCRdb is unverifiable without DNA. The CDR3 consists of 13 residues. Germline V gene sequence: CDR1 KGHDR, CDR2 SFDVKD. This CDR3 reads CATSVDGPGGQYF.

The chain recombines TRBV20-1 with TRBJ2-1; the TCRdb D gene call, TRBD1, has no DNA to confirm it. CDR1 and CDR2 from the germline V gene are DFQATT and SNEGSKA (reference sequence). The CDR3 loop spans 14 amino acids. CDR3 in amino acids: CSHRDQLLSNEQFF.

This sequence joins TRBV7-2 and TRBJ2-2; the D call from TCRdb, TRBD1, cannot be confirmed without DNA. Germline CDR1 SGHTA, CDR2 FQGNSA. The CDR3 is 14 amino acids. The CDR3 here is CASTGTPITGELFF.

The J gene is TRBJ2-7, the V gene TRBV19. CDR3 length: 14 amino acids. Germline loops: CDR1 LNHDA, CDR2 SQIVND (reference sequence). The CDR3 region is CASSIDRSSYEQYF.

The CDR3 sequence is CASSQSLGGSGANVLTF. The chain joins TRBV4-2 to TRBJ2-6; TCRdb reports TRBD1, a call that lacks DNA to check it against. The germline gives CDR1 LGHNA, CDR2 YNFKEQ. The CDR3 runs to 17 residues.

The gene calls are TRBV4-2 and TRBJ1-3. This CDR3 is built from 17 residues. Germline V gives CDR1 LGHNA, CDR2 YNFKEQ. The CDR3 loop reads CASSQVARRGAGNTIYF.

This chain connects TRBV6-2 or TRBV6-3 to TRBJ2-5. The germline V gene encodes CDR1 MNHEY and CDR2 SVGEGT. There are 15 residues in the CDR3. Here the CDR3 reads CASSYSNYALETQYF.

The chain joins TRBV3-1 to TRBJ2-4. The CDR3 runs to 17 residues. The germline gives CDR1 LGHDT, CDR2 YNNKEL (reference sequence). CDR3 sequence: CASSQDLADLAKNIQYF.

V and J are TRBV28 and TRBJ2-1; the TCRdb D gene call, TRBD2, has no DNA to confirm it. The CDR3 contains 13 residues. Germline V gene lookup returns CDR1 MDHEN and CDR2 SYDVKM. The CDR3 is CASQPPLREEQFF.